This is a list of T cell receptor beta chains from one sample in a study of blood T cell repertoires in COVID-19. Libraries were prepared by immunoSEQ multiplex PCR; TCRdb keeps only in-frame clonotypes and omits some of them. The sample has about 190,000 clones, about 86% seen once; the top ten hold 14%. Sequencing used peripheral blood. The source of these receptors is a man aged 25 to 40 with active or convalescent COVID-19. The CDR3 runs from the conserved cysteine through the conserved F or W. D genes are given only for firm matches. A clone size is listed for some rows: how often the clone was seen (once, few, many), or a class if it is expanded.

>TRBJ1-5|14|TRBV10-3|NA|NA
CASEDRDLNQPQHF
TGTGCCAGCGAGGACCGGGATTTAAATCAGCCCCAGCATTTT
>TRBJ1-5|19|TRBV4-1|NA|NA
CASSQGRGMAGEINQPQHF
TGCGCCAGCAGCCAAGGCCGGGGTATGGCAGGGGAGATCAATCAGCCCCAGCATTTT
>TRBJ1-2|12|TRBV11-2|NA|TRBD1
CASSLQGRGYTF
TGTGCCAGCAGCCTACAGGGGAGAGGCTACACCTTC
>TRBJ1-3|14|TRBV6-2/TRBV6-3|NA|NA
CASSYASPGNTIYF
TGTGCCAGCAGTTACGCCAGTCCGGGAAACACCATATATTTT
>TRBJ2-2|16|TRBV14|NA|NA
CASSQLGGPGTGELFF
TGTGCCAGCAGCCAGCTGGGTGGCCCGGGCACCGGGGAGCTGTTTTTT
>TRBJ2-3|16|TRBV5-1|once|TRBD1
CASSLGQGASTDTQYF
TGCGCCAGCAGCTTAGGACAGGGGGCTTCCACAGATACGCAGTATTTT
>TRBJ2-2|16|TRBV9|NA|TRBD2
CASSRPGLGDTGELFF
TGTGCCAGCAGCAGGCCGGGACTAGGGGACACCGGGGAGCTGTTTTTT
>TRBJ1-5|15|TRBV18|once|NA
CASSIDSEGYQPQHF
TGTGCCAGCTCAATTGACTCCGAGGGCTATCAGCCCCAGCATTTT
>TRBJ1-2|14|TRBV2|NA|NA
CASSVDRTNYGYTF
TGTGCCAGCAGTGTTGACAGGACTAACTATGGCTACACCTTC
>TRBJ2-7|16|TRBV4-2|NA|TRBD2
CASSLGTSEGSYEQYF
TGTGCCAGCAGCCTTGGGACTAGCGAAGGCTCCTACGAGCAGTACTTC
>TRBJ2-3|16|TRBV6-2/TRBV6-3|NA|NA
CASSYVSGSHTDTQYF
TGTGCCAGCAGTTACGTCTCGGGAAGCCACACAGATACGCAGTATTTT
>TRBJ1-1|12|TRBV19|NA|NA
CASRVGGTEAFF
TGTGCCAGTAGGGTAGGCGGCACTGAAGCTTTCTTT
>TRBJ2-7|17|TRBV6-8|NA|TRBD2
CASRSSEEAGRSYEQYF
TGTGCCAGCAGATCATCTGAGGAGGCCGGGAGGTCCTACGAGCAGTACTTC
>TRBJ1-5|15|TRBV6-5|NA|TRBD1
CASSPDRALFQPQHF
TGTGCCAGCAGCCCAGACAGGGCCCTCTTTCAGCCCCAGCATTTT
>TRBJ1-4|14|TRBV2|NA|TRBD1
CASSFSGQEEKLFF
TGTGCCAGCAGTTTCTCCGGACAGGAGGAAAAACTGTTTTTT
>TRBJ2-5|15|TRBV11-2|NA|TRBD1
CASSWSGGADETQYF
TGTGCCAGCAGCTGGTCAGGGGGCGCGGATGAGACCCAGTACTTC
>TRBJ1-5|16|TRBV19|NA|NA
CASSAPVGGGNQPQHF
TGTGCCAGTAGCGCTCCCGTGGGAGGGGGCAATCAGCCCCAGCATTTT
>TRBJ1-4|12|TRBV12-3/TRBV12-4|NA|NA
CASMGVNEKLFF
TGTGCCAGCATGGGAGTCAATGAAAAACTGTTTTTT
>TRBJ1-5|15|TRBV23-1|NA|NA
CASFPWDLRGQPQHF
TGCGCCAGCTTCCCTTGGGACTTACGAGGTCAGCCCCAGCATTTT
>TRBJ2-3|18|TRBV29-1|NA|TRBD2
CSVEGWREGPSSTDTQYF
TGCAGCGTTGAAGGATGGCGGGAGGGCCCCTCTAGCACAGATACGCAGTATTTT
>TRBJ2-2|16|TRBV27|NA|TRBD1
CASSLGTGQATGELFF
TGTGCCAGCAGTCTAGGGACAGGTCAGGCCACCGGGGAGCTGTTTTTT
>TRBJ1-5|15|TRBV19|NA|TRBD1
CASSRDRVKNQPQHF
TGTGCCAGTAGTCGGGACAGGGTTAAAAATCAGCCCCAGCATTTT
>TRBJ1-5|17|TRBV19|NA|NA
CASSIRQGLYGNQPQHF
TGTGCCAGTAGTATCCGGCAGGGCCTATATGGCAATCAGCCCCAGCATTTT
>TRBJ1-4|14|TRBV6-6|NA|TRBD1
CASSTTGGGEKLFF
TGTGCCAGCAGCACGACAGGGGGCGGTGAAAAACTGTTTTTT
>TRBJ2-5|17|TRBV11-3|NA|TRBD2
CASSKTPGLADQETQYF
TGTGCCAGCAGCAAAACTCCGGGACTAGCGGATCAAGAGACCCAGTACTTC
>TRBJ1-1|11|TRBV21-1|NA|NA
CASSYPSGAFF
TGTGCCAGCAGCTACCCCTCCGGGGCTTTCTTT
>TRBJ1-4|15|TRBV30|NA|TRBD1
CAWSVIQGAGEKLFF
TGTGCCTGGAGTGTAATACAGGGGGCAGGTGAAAAACTGTTTTTT
>TRBJ1-4|14|TRBV2|NA|TRBD1
CASSMDRAYEKLFF
TGTGCCAGCAGTATGGACAGGGCTTATGAAAAACTGTTTTTT
>TRBJ2-1|18|TRBV3-1/TRBV3-2|NA|TRBD2
CASSQVAGDPTFYNEQFF
TGTGCCAGCAGCCAAGTTGCGGGAGACCCAACATTTTACAATGAGCAGTTCTTC
>TRBJ1-3|14|TRBV6-6|NA|NA
CASSSQDSGNTIYF
TGTGCCAGCAGTAGTCAGGACTCTGGAAACACCATATATTTT
>TRBJ1-1|11|TRBV12-3/TRBV12-4|once|NA
CASSLRGKAFF
TGTGCCAGCAGTTTGAGGGGGAAAGCTTTCTTT
>TRBJ2-1|13|TRBV9|NA|TRBD1
CASGTGTYNEQFF
TGTGCCAGCGGGACAGGGACGTACAATGAGCAGTTCTTC
>TRBJ2-1|14|TRBV6-5|NA|TRBD2
CASSYGGGASEQFF
TGTGCCAGCAGTTACGGCGGGGGGGCCAGTGAGCAGTTCTTC
>TRBJ2-3|16|TRBV6-6|NA|TRBD1
CASSPDRGWRPDTQYF
TGTGCCAGCAGCCCCGACAGGGGTTGGAGGCCAGATACGCAGTATTTT
>TRBJ1-4|15|TRBV5-1|NA|NA
CASSLGGQANEKLFF
TGCGCCAGCAGCTTGGGAGGGCAAGCTAATGAAAAACTGTTTTTT
>TRBJ2-2|13|TRBV27|NA|NA
CASSPTGPGELFF
TGTGCCAGCAGTCCGACAGGTCCCGGGGAGCTGTTTTTT
>TRBJ1-4|16|TRBV6-1|NA|TRBD1
CASSAIWTGVAEKLFF
TGTGCCAGCAGTGCGATCTGGACAGGGGTAGCTGAAAAACTGTTTTTT
>TRBJ1-3|15|TRBV14|NA|NA
CASSQGRGRGNTIYF
TGTGCCAGCAGCCAAGGTCGGGGTAGAGGAAACACCATATATTTT
>TRBJ2-3|14|TRBV7-9|NA|TRBD2
CASSPSGTGDTQYF
TGTGCCAGCAGTCCTAGCGGGACCGGAGATACGCAGTATTTT
>TRBJ1-2|14|TRBV24-1|NA|TRBD1
CATSDPDRGPGYTF
TGTGCCACCAGTGACCCGGACAGGGGACCTGGCTACACCTTC
>TRBJ1-2|10|TRBV29-1|NA|TRBD1
CSVQDRGYTF
TGCAGCGTCCAGGACAGGGGCTACACCTTC
>TRBJ2-2|18|TRBV9|NA|NA
CASSLEEPGTSWGGELFF
TGTGCCAGCAGCCTGGAAGAACCCGGGACTTCTTGGGGCGGGGAGCTGTTTTTT